The clone carrying this TCR beta chain was seen a handful of times. The data belong to a study of T-cell reconstitution after alpha-beta-depleted transplantation in children. Germline lookup yields CDR1 SGHRS and CDR2 YFSETQ. The CDR3 spans 13 residues. Trimming cost V 5 bases and J 1 base, with 9 bases left between them. This sample's TCRbeta library carried unique molecular identifier barcodes. TCRdb redid the calling of the PCR reads with MiXCR, one entry per CDR3 protein. Seen here are hundreds of thousands of distinct CDR3 sequences, around 18% observed once, and the top ten hold less than 4%. The material sequenced was PBMCs from the stem cell graft donor, taken from the stem cell graft. V is TRBV5-1 and J is TRBJ1-1, with D unclear. The origin of this receptor is a human donor who donated a stem cell graft to a child with acute lymphoblastic leukemia. CDR3 region: CASRPPANTEAFF. CDR3 sequence (DNA): TGCGCCAGCAGACCTCCGGCGAACACTGAAGCTTTCTTT.